These 31 T cell receptor beta chains were sequenced from one sample in a study of beta chain features in type 1 diabetes. Every isolated RNA sample was fully reverse transcribed, so sequencing captured expressed TCRB transcripts. Clones were sequenced by immunoSEQ multiplex PCR, and TCRdb holds only the in-frame ones, with some missing. This table holds about 660,000 clones, about 14% found once. The antigens of these receptors remain unknown. Study-wide results and caveats: For Type 1 diabetes patients, all four CD4+ subsets carried TCRB CDR3s that were moderately but significantly shorter.

The sample consisted of naive CD4+ T cells from blood. These receptor sequences come from a young man with type 1 diabetes.

This clone was found a few times. V and J are TRBV13 and TRBJ1-1; D is uncertain. Germline V CDR1 and CDR2: PRHDT, FYEKMQ (reference sequence). Trimming cost V 5 bases and J 9 bases, with 19 bases left between them. The CDR3 runs to 14 residues. CDR3 in DNA: TGTGCCAGCAGCCTAGACGGGAGCTCAGTTAAAGCTTTCTTT. Translation gives CASSLDGSSVKAFF.

This clone was observed a handful of times. Other DNA sequences in this specimen translate into the identical CDR3. V gene TRBV18 combines with J gene TRBJ2-3, with unresolved D. The CDR3 consists of 12 residues. With 0 bases removed from V and 6 bases from J, the gap between germline ends came to 4 bases. CDR1 and CDR2 from the germline V gene are KGHSH and LQKENI. DNA for the CDR3: TGTGCCAGCTCACCACCGAGCGATACGCAGTATTTT. This translates into CASSPPSDTQYF.

This clone occurred a few times. The chain joins TRBV7-9 to TRBJ2-7; 9 bases match TRBD1. Germline CDR1 is SEHNR and CDR2 is FQNEAQ (reference sequence). The J segment lost 7 bases and the V segment lost 2 bases, leaving 3 bases of the junction unmatched. CDR3 size: 13 residues. CDR3 bases: TGTGCCAGCAGCTTAACAGGGGGCGGAGAGCAGTACTTC. Translated: CASSLTGGGEQYF. Combining the CDR3 with reference TRBV7-9 and TRBJ2-7 gives the whole variable domain DTGVSQNPRHKITKRGQNVTFRCDPISEHNRLYWYRQTLGQGPEFLTYFQNEAQLEKSRLLSDRFSAERPKGSFSTLEIQRTEQGDSAMYLCASSLTGGGEQYFGPGTRLTVT.

The chain carries TRBV5-6 and TRBJ2-5; 11 bases match TRBD1. This CDR3 contains 14 residues. From germline, CDR1 is SGHDT and CDR2 YYEEEE. The ends lost 7 bases at V and 5 bases at J; junction bases unmatched: 7. CDR3 sequence: CASGGQGAIETQYF. In DNA, the CDR3 is TGTGCCAGCGGAGGACAGGGGGCAATCGAGACCCAGTACTTC. The whole variable domain, remainder taken from reference TRBV5-6 and TRBJ2-5, is DAGVTQSPTHLIKTRGQQVTLRCSPKSGHDTVSWYQQALGQGPQFIFQYYEEEERQRGNFPDRFSGHQFPNYSSELNVNALLLGDSALYLCASGGQGAIETQYFGPGTRLLVL.

This clone occurred a few times. V is TRBV9 and J is TRBJ1-4; 8 nucleotides agree with TRBD1. This CDR3 comprises 16 residues. Germline values: CDR1 SGDLS, CDR2 YYNGEE. After removal of 3 bases from V and 0 bases from J, the junction contained 4 bases not matched to a gene. CDR3 amino acids: CASSALTGATNEKLFF. CDR3 sequence (DNA): TGTGCCAGCAGCGCCCTGACAGGGGCAACTAATGAAAAACTGTTTTTT.

The CDR3 bases are TGTGCCAGCAGCTTTGAACAGGGGAGGAACACTGAAGCTTTCTTT. It codes for CASSFEQGRNTEAFF. J is TRBJ1-1 and V is TRBV7-9, with 7 bases fitting TRBD1. Per germline, CDR1 SEHNR and CDR2 FQNEAQ (reference sequence). V lost 3 bases and J lost 1; bases outside the gene matches: 5. The CDR3 length is 15 residues.

This sequence joins TRBV5-4 and TRBJ2-3, with 7 positions matching TRBD1. Germline assignment: CDR1 SGHNT and CDR2 YYREEE (reference sequence). Trimming removed 0 bases from V and 5 bases from J; junction bases left unmatched: 3. The CDR3 has 14 residues. The CDR3 DNA is TGTGCCAGCAGCTTGGTCACAGGGGAAGATACGCAGTATTTT. It specifies CASSLVTGEDTQYF.

The CDR3, as DNA: TGTGCCAGCAGTTTGTCTACGACAGGGGGCTGGGACACTGAAGCTTTCTTT. Amino acid sequence: CASSLSTTGGWDTEAFF. This chain connects TRBV28 to TRBJ1-1; 10 bases are shared with TRBD1. V was clipped by 3 bases and J by 3 bases; unmatched bases: 10. CDR3 size: 17 residues. Looked up from germline, CDR1 is MDHEN and CDR2 is SYDVKM.

This clone was counted between two and nine times. Relative to the germline gene, one junction end is altered; a read error may explain this. J is TRBJ1-1 and V is TRBV29-1; 8 nucleotides line up with TRBD1. Germline V gene data show CDR1 as SQVTM and CDR2 as ANQGSEA. CDR3 length: 12 amino acids. The CDR3 sequence is CSVEDRGGEAFF. The CDR3 nucleotides read TGCAGCGTCGAAGACAGGGGTGGAGAAGCTTTCTTT. Full variable domain (remainder filled in from reference TRBV29-1 and TRBJ1-1): SAVISQKPSRDICQRGTSLTIQCQVDSQVTMMFWYRQQPGQSLTLIATANQGSEATYESGFVIDKFPISRPNLTFSTLTVSNMSPEDSSIYLCSVEDRGGEAFFGQGTRLTVV.

CDR3 protein: CASSSIPGPSFNEQFF. The CDR3 DNA follows: TGTGCCAGCAGTTCGATCCCGGGACCATCCTTTAATGAGCAGTTCTTC. The rearrangement uses TRBV28 and TRBJ2-1; D tentatively reads TRBD1 or TRBD2 (5 bases each). Germline V CDR1 and CDR2: MDHEN, SYDVKM. The V end lost 4 bases, the J end lost 7 bases, and 20 bases lay between the germline ends. This CDR3 comprises 16 residues.

The gene calls are TRBV5-1 and TRBJ2-7, with TRBD2 identical over 11 bases. Germline V gives CDR1 SGHRS, CDR2 YFSETQ. CDR3 length: 18 amino acids. V was clipped by 3 bases and J by 1 base; unmatched bases: 12. The CDR3 loop reads CASSSASGGPSLSYEQYF. As DNA, the CDR3 is TGCGCCAGCAGCTCGGCTAGCGGGGGGCCTTCCCTTTCCTACGAGCAGTACTTC.

This chain joins TRBV6-5 and TRBJ1-1; D remains unclear. The V end lost 7 bases, the J end lost 5 bases, and 11 bases lay between the germline ends. Germline assignment: CDR1 MNHEY and CDR2 SVGAGI. The length of the CDR3 is 12 residues. The CDR3 loop is CASTDLRTEAFF. As DNA, the CDR3 is TGTGCCAGCACAGACCTTCGGACTGAAGCTTTCTTT.

V usage is TRBV13 and J usage is TRBJ2-1; 7 positions agree with TRBD1. With 1 base clipped from V and 1 base from J, the junction kept 4 bases outside the gene matches. The germline V gene has CDR1 PRHDT and CDR2 FYEKMQ (reference sequence). The CDR3 is 16 amino acids. CDR3 protein: CASSLEGGLSYNEQFF. CDR3 bases: TGTGCCAGCAGCTTAGAAGGGGGCCTTTCCTACAATGAGCAGTTCTTC. The full variable domain, rest sourced from reference TRBV13 and TRBJ2-1, is AAGVIQSPRHLIKEKRETATLKCYPIPRHDTVYWYQQGPGQDPQFLISFYEKMQSDKGSIPDRFSAQQFSDYHSELNMSSLELGDSALYFCASSLEGGLSYNEQFFGPGTRLTVL.

This clone has a handful of counts. The chain couples TRBV5-1 to TRBJ1-3; no firm D call. CDR1 is SGHRS, CDR2 YFSETQ, per germline. V shed 4 bases and J shed 4 bases, with 12 bases lying between them. The CDR3 runs to 14 residues. CDR3 sequence: CASSARSSGNTIYF. CDR3 DNA: TGCGCCAGCAGCGCTCGAAGTTCCGGAAACACCATATATTTT.

The rearrangement uses TRBV28 and TRBJ1-2; tentative D call: TRBD1 (5 bases). Trimming took 2 bases from V and 13 from J, leaving 14 bases between them. From germline, CDR1 is MDHEN and CDR2 SYDVKM. This CDR3 is built from 12 residues. The CDR3 bases are TGTGCCAGCAGTTTAGAGTACAGGAGCTGCACCTTC. Residues: CASSLEYRSCTF.

This clone was seen only a few times. The V gene is TRBV30, the J gene TRBJ1-5; unclear D gene. Trimming removed 3 bases from V and 5 bases from J, with 11 bases in between. Per germline, CDR1 GTSNPN and CDR2 SVGIG (reference sequence). This CDR3 is 13 amino acids long. The CDR3 here is CAWSYSLDQPQHF. The CDR3 nucleotides read TGTGCCTGGAGCTACTCTCTAGATCAGCCCCAGCATTTT.

This clone was detected a few times. The gene calls are TRBV2 and TRBJ1-2, with D possibly TRBD1 on 5 matching bases. Germline lookup yields CDR1 SNHLY and CDR2 FYNNEI. V shed 3 bases and J shed 5 bases, with 16 bases lying between them. This CDR3 has 15 residues. CDR3 in amino acids: CASSEQQGVRYGYTF. CDR3 sequence (DNA): TGTGCCAGCAGTGAGCAGCAGGGTGTAAGATATGGCTACACCTTC.

This clone turned up a few times. The chain joins TRBV2 to TRBJ2-7; 10 nucleotides line up with TRBD2. V was clipped by 6 bases and J by 7 bases; unmatched bases: 15. CDR3 length: 16 amino acids. Germline loops: CDR1 SNHLY, CDR2 FYNNEI. The CDR3 DNA is TGTGCCAGCAGCGTCCGTCCTCTAGCGGGAGTTGGGGAGCAGTACTTC. The encoded protein is CASSVRPLAGVGEQYF.

In this sample, this clone turned up once. The V gene is TRBV7-3, the J gene TRBJ1-2; TRBD1 aligns across 9 bases. Germline CDR1 and CDR2: SGHTA and FQGTGA. V gave up 1 base and J gave up 3 bases; unmatched junction bases: 3. CDR3 length: 15 residues. The CDR3 sequence: CASSLRDRDYYGYTF. CDR3 DNA sequence: TGTGCCAGCAGCTTAAGGGACAGGGACTACTATGGCTACACCTTC. Full variable domain (outside the CDR3, taken from reference TRBV7-3 and TRBJ1-2): GAGVSQTPSNKVTEKGKYVELRCDPISGHTALYWYRQSLGQGPEFLIYFQGTGAADDSGLPNDRFFAVRPEGSVSTLKIQRTERGDSAVYLCASSLRDRDYYGYTFGSGTRLTVV.

The V and J genes are TRBV18 and TRBJ2-3; D possibly corresponds to TRBD2 (5 bases). The V end lost 8 bases, the J end lost 2 bases, and 11 bases lay between the germline ends. The germline CDR1 and CDR2 sequences are KGHSH and LQKENI. There are 13 residues in the CDR3. The CDR3: CASGSTSTDTQYF. CDR3 DNA: TGTGCCAGCGGGAGTACCTCCACAGATACGCAGTATTTT.

The rearrangement joins TRBV30 to TRBJ1-1; 7 bases map to TRBD1. The CDR3 runs 12 residues. Trimming took 4 bases from V and 9 from J; bases not matched to a gene: 8. Germline-derived CDR1 and CDR2 are GTSNPN and SVGIG (reference sequence). CDR3 sequence: CAWNRGEGKAFF. Written as DNA, the CDR3 is TGTGCCTGGAACAGGGGTGAGGGGAAAGCTTTCTTT. Complete variable domain (other parts from reference TRBV30 and TRBJ1-1): SQTIHQWPATLVQPVGSPLSLECTVEGTSNPNLYWYRQAAGRGLQLLFYSVGIGQISSEVPQNLSASRPQDRQFILSSKKLLLSDSGFYLCAWNRGEGKAFFGQGTRLTVV.

V usage is TRBV29-1 and J usage is TRBJ1-2; 7 bases are shared with TRBD1. The CDR3 runs to 11 residues. V dropped 7 bases and J dropped 7; count of bases not matched to a gene: 6. Germline V gene data show CDR1 as SQVTM and CDR2 as ANQGSEA. In nucleotides, the CDR3 is TGCAGCGCCGGGACAGACTGTGGCTACACCTTC. It translates to CSAGTDCGYTF.

In DNA form, the CDR3 reads TGTGCCTGGAGCGCGGGAACCCCCTACGAGCAGTACTTC. It encodes CAWSAGTPYEQYF. The V gene is TRBV30, the J gene TRBJ2-5; D is possibly TRBD2 (6 bases). Near its end, the DNA agrees better with TRBJ2-7, so the J call may be wrong. CDR1 is GTSNPN and CDR2 is SVGIG in the germline V gene (reference sequence). The CDR3 totals 13 residues.

In this sample, this clone turned up a few times. The chain carries TRBV18 and TRBJ2-5; 7 nucleotides match TRBD1. Germline loops: CDR1 KGHSH, CDR2 LQKENI. The CDR3 is made up of 15 amino acids. V gave up 6 bases and J gave up 1 base; unmatched junction bases: 8. The CDR3 DNA follows: TGTGCCAGCTCCAGCCCCTCAGGGGGCCAAGAGACCCAGTACTTC. Protein: CASSSPSGGQETQYF.

The table lists this clone with a few counts. This chain joins TRBV18 and TRBJ2-5; no firm D call. Germline V gene lookup returns CDR1 KGHSH and CDR2 LQKENI. CDR3 length: 13 residues. Deletions cut 2 bases from V and 3 bases from J, with 7 bases between. The CDR3, as DNA: TGTGCCAGCTCACCAGACGTGGAAGAGACCCAGTACTTC. Its translation: CASSPDVEETQYF.

This clone was counted a few times. V usage is TRBV7-9 and J usage is TRBJ2-3; weak D call: TRBD2 (6 bases). The CDR3 sequence is 13 residues long. CDR1 and CDR2 (germline): SEHNR, FQNEAQ (reference sequence). Trimming cost V 5 bases and J 11 bases, with 17 bases left between them. Here the CDR3 DNA reads TGTGCCAGCAGCCCCAGGGACTTCCCTGAGCAGTATTTT. Translating gives CASSPRDFPEQYF.

The chain joins TRBV5-1 to TRBJ2-1, with 9 bases lining up with TRBD1. J was trimmed by 4 bases and V by 4 bases; bases with no gene match: 6. CDR1 and CDR2 from the germline V gene are SGHRS and YFSETQ. There are 15 residues in the CDR3. The CDR3, as DNA: TGCGCCAGCAGCAACACAGGGGGCGAATACAATGAGCAGTTCTTC. This encodes CASSNTGGEYNEQFF. Filled out from reference TRBV5-1 and TRBJ2-1, the complete variable domain reads KAGVTQTPRYLIKTRGQQVTLSCSPISGHRSVSWYQQTPGQGLQFLFEYFSETQRNKGNFPGRFSGRQFSNSRSEMNVSTLELGDSALYLCASSNTGGEYNEQFFGPGTRLTVL.

The gene calls are TRBV7-3 and TRBJ1-1, with D possibly TRBD1 on 6 matching bases. Trimming stripped 7 bases from V and 4 bases from J, with 16 bases between. There are 14 residues in the CDR3. The germline V gene encodes CDR1 SGHTA and CDR2 FQGTGA. The CDR3 nucleotides are TGTGCCAGCAACCTTGGGGGCAGTTCCACTGAAGCTTTCTTT. Translated, it gives CASNLGGSSTEAFF.

This clone turned up a few times. The V gene is TRBV4-3, the J gene TRBJ2-5; unclear D gene. V gave up 0 bases and J gave up 3 bases, with 5 bases separating them. CDR1 LGHNA and CDR2 YSLEER come from the germline V gene. This CDR3 contains 13 residues. This CDR3 reads CASSQDRKETQYF. The DNA for the CDR3 is TGCGCCAGCAGCCAAGACAGGAAAGAGACCCAGTACTTC.

This rearrangement joins TRBV7-3 to TRBJ1-1, with no clear D. The CDR3 extends over 14 amino acids. Looked up from germline, CDR1 is SGHTA and CDR2 is FQGTGA. The V and J ends lost 1 base and 1 base respectively, with 7 bases between them. The CDR3 nucleotides are TGTGCCAGCAGCTTAATCGCGGGGAACACTGAAGCTTTCTTT. Protein: CASSLIAGNTEAFF.

This clone was observed a handful of times. The chain combines TRBV30 with TRBJ1-4, with D possibly being TRBD1 (6 bases). There are 13 residues in the CDR3. Germline lookup yields CDR1 GTSNPN and CDR2 SVGIG (reference sequence). V gave up 2 bases and J gave up 8 bases, with 12 bases separating them. CDR3 loop: CAWSSGAYEKLFF. DNA for the CDR3: TGTGCCTGGAGTTCAGGGGCATACGAAAAACTGTTTTTT. Drawing the rest from reference TRBV30 and TRBJ1-4, the complete variable domain is SQTIHQWPATLVQPVGSPLSLECTVEGTSNPNLYWYRQAAGRGLQLLFYSVGIGQISSEVPQNLSASRPQDRQFILSSKKLLLSDSGFYLCAWSSGAYEKLFFGSGTQLSVL.